This TCR beta chain was recorded in a study of neoadjuvant nivolumab and ipilimumab in lung cancer. Remarks on this clone: Its antigen is currently unknown.

Study outcomes and limitations: TCR clonality did not significantly correlate with pathologic tumor regression.

The assay was immunoSEQ multiplex PCR, and TCRdb's table has in-frame clones only and misses some. The sample yields 39,000 or so clones, roughly 89% seen once. The CDR3 loop spans 13 amino acids. V dropped 5 bases and J dropped 4; count of bases not matched to a gene: 4. Germline V lookup: CDR1 MNHEY, CDR2 SVGAGI. The receptor's source is an adult with non-small cell lung cancer. The sequencing here drew on peripheral blood, taken before neoadjuvant nivolumab, alone or with ipilimumab. The chain combines TRBV6-5 with TRBJ1-1; TRBD1 agrees at 7 bases. DNA for the CDR3: TGTGCCAGCAGTACGGGACAGCTCACTGAAGCTTTCTTT. Translated: CASSTGQLTEAFF.